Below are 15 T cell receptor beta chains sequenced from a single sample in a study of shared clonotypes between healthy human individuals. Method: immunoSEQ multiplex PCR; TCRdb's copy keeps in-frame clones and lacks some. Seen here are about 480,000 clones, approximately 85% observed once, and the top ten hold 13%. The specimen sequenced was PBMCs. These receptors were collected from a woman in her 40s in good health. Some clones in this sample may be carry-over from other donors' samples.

For the CDR3, the DNA is TGTGCCAGCAGTCGACCGAGCGGTACCAATGAGCAGTTCTTC. As protein: CASSRPSGTNEQFF. The chain carries TRBV27 and TRBJ2-1; D perhaps matches TRBD2 (5 bases). Trimming shortened V by 5 bases and J by 6 bases, and 14 bases separated the two germline ends. The germline gives CDR1 MNHEY, CDR2 SMNVEV (reference sequence). The CDR3 length is 14 residues.

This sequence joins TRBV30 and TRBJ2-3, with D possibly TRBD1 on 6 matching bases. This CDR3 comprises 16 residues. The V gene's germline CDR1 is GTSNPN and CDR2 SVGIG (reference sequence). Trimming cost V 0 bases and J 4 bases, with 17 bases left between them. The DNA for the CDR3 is TGTGCCTGGAGTGTACTCCCCAGGGGATCATCAGATACGCAGTATTTT. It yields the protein CAWSVLPRGSSDTQYF.

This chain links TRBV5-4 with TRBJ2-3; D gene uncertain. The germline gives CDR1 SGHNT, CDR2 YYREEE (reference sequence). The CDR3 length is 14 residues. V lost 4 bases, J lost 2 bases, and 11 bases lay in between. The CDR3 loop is CASSLGQATDTQYF. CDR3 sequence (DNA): TGTGCCAGCAGCCTAGGGCAGGCCACAGATACGCAGTATTTT.

CDR3 in DNA: TGTGCCACAACGGGACTAGCGGGAGCCGGGGGTGTCCTTAGGGAGCAGTACTTC. Translated: CATTGLAGAGGVLREQYF. The rearrangement uses TRBV27 and TRBJ2-7, with 14 bases matching TRBD2. The germline V gene has CDR1 MNHEY and CDR2 SMNVEV (reference sequence). This CDR3 comprises 18 residues. Trimming at V came to 10 bases and at J to 7 bases, leaving 21 bases not matched to a gene.

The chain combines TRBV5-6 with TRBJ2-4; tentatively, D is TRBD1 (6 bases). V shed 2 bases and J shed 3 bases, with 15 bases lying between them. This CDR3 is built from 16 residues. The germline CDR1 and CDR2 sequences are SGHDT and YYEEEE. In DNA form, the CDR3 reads TGTGCCAGCAGCTTTAGACAGGCTTTAGGCAAAAACATTCAGTACTTC. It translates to CASSFRQALGKNIQYF.

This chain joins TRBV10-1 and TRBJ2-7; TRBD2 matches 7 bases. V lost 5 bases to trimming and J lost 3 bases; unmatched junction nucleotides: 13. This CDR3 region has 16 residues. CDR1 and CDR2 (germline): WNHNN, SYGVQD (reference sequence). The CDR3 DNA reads TGCGCCAGCAGTTCTCGTCTTGGAGCGGGGATCTACGAGCAGTACTTC. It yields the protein CASSSRLGAGIYEQYF.

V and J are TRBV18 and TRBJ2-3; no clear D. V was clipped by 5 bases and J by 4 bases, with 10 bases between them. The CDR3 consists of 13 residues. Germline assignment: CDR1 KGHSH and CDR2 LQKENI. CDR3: CASSGRGADTQYF. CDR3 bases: TGTGCCAGCTCAGGACGTGGAGCAGATACGCAGTATTTT.

The CDR3 spells CASSSRQGIGPDTQYF. In DNA, the CDR3 is TGTGCCAGCAGCTCGAGACAGGGTATCGGGCCGGATACGCAGTATTTT. The chain links TRBV5-4 to TRBJ2-3, with 7 bases lining up with TRBD1. The CDR3 length is 16 residues. Trimming cost V 3 bases and J 6 bases; bases outside gene matches: 13. In germline, CDR1 is SGHNT, CDR2 YYREEE (reference sequence). The complete variable domain, with remaining parts taken from reference TRBV5-4 and TRBJ2-3, reads ETGVTQSPTHLIKTRGQQVTLRCSSQSGHNTVSWYQQALGQGPQFIFQYYREEENGRGNFPPRFSGLQFPNYSSELNVNALELDDSALYLCASSSRQGIGPDTQYFGPGTRLTVL.

This CDR3 is CASSPGGADTQYF. As DNA, the CDR3 is TGTGCCAGCAGCCCTGGGGGGGCAGATACGCAGTATTTT. V and J are TRBV7-9 and TRBJ2-3; 7 bases are a match to TRBD2. Germline V gives CDR1 SEHNR, CDR2 FQNEAQ (reference sequence). Trimming removed 5 bases from V and 4 bases from J; junction bases left unmatched: 3. CDR3 size: 13 residues.

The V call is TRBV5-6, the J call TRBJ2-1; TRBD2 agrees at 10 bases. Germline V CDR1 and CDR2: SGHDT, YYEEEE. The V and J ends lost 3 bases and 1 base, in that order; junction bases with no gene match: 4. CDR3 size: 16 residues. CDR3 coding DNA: TGTGCCAGCAGCTCGGGACTAGCGCGTTCCTACAATGAGCAGTTCTTC. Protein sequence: CASSSGLARSYNEQFF.

The CDR3 protein is CASSPTGRTEAFF. CDR3 coding DNA: TGTGCCAGCAGCCCTACGGGGAGGACTGAAGCTTTCTTT. The chain carries TRBV6-6 and TRBJ1-1; no reliable D call. Trimming cost V 6 bases and J 5 bases, with 13 bases left between them. Germline V lookup: CDR1 MNHNY, CDR2 SVGAGI (reference sequence). The CDR3 loop spans 13 amino acids.

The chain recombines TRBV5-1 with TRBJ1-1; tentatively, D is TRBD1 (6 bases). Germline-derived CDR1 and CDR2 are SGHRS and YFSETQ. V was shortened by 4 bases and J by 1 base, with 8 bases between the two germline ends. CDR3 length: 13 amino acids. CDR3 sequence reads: CASSKDRNTEAFF. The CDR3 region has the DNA TGCGCCAGCAGCAAGGACAGGAACACTGAAGCTTTCTTT.

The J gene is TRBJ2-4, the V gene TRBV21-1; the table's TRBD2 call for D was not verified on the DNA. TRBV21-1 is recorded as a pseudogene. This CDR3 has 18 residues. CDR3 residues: CASNEGTSGQLAKNIQYF. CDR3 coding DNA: TGTGCCAGCAATGAAGGGACTAGCGGGCAACTAGCCAAAAACATTCAGTACTTC.

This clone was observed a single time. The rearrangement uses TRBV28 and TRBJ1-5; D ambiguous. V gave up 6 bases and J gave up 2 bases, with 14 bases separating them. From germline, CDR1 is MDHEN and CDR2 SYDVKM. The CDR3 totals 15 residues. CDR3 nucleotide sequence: TGTGCCAGCAGCCAAGTAATGATCCGCAATCAGCCCCAGCATTTT. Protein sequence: CASSQVMIRNQPQHF.

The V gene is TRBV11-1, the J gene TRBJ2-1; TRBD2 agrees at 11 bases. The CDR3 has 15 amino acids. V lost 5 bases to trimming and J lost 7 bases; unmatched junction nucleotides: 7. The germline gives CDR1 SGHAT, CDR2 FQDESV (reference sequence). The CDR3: CASSLSSGRVNEQFF. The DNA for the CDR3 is TGTGCCAGCAGCCTAAGTAGCGGGAGGGTGAATGAGCAGTTCTTC.